This is a list of T cell receptor beta chains from one sample in a study of shared clonotypes between healthy human individuals. Some clones are missing from TCRdb's copy, which holds only in-frame ones; the method was immunoSEQ multiplex PCR. The data contain roughly 1.5 million clones, around 98% of them singletons. Sequencing was carried out using naive CD4+ T cells sorted from blood. The receptors were sampled from a young man in good health. The CDR3 runs from the conserved cysteine through the conserved F or W. The D gene is left open where the match is weak. Only some rows state a clone size, as once, few, many or a class for expanded clones.

>TRBV6-1|.|.|TRBJ1-4
TGTGCCAGCAGCAGACACGAGAGCGTCATTTTT
CASSRHESVIF
>TRBV5-1|.|.|TRBJ1-2
TGCGCCAGCAGCTTGGCCTGGGAGGGATTCTATGGCTACACCTTC
CASSLAWEGFYGYTF
>TRBV5-4|.|TRBD2|TRBJ2-1
TGTGCCAGCAGCTTGGGGCTAGCGGAATACAATGAGCAGTTCTTC
CASSLGLAEYNEQFF
>TRBV28|.|.|TRBJ1-2
TGTGCCAGCAGTTTATCGGCCTATGGCTACACCTTC
CASSLSAYGYTF
>TRBV10-3|.|.|TRBJ2-7
TGTGCCATCAGTGAGTCGAACCCCTACGAGCAGTACTTC
CAISESNPYEQYF
>TRBV6-5|.|TRBD1|TRBJ2-6
TGTGCCAGCAGCAGGGGGCTAGGGGCCAACGTCCTGACTTTC
CASSRGLGANVLTF
>TRBV5-4|.|.|TRBJ1-2
TGTGCCAGCAGCCACCAATCCCGCTCCGACAGAAACTATGGCTACACCTTC
CASSHQSRSDRNYGYTF
>TRBV5-1|once|.|TRBJ2-7
TGCGCCAGCAGCTTGGAGCTACCCTACGAGCAGTACTTC
CASSLELPYEQYF
>TRBV11-2|.|TRBD1|TRBJ2-4
TGTGCCAGCAGCTTAGACCCCCTCATAACAGGGGCCTTAGCCAAAAACATTCAGTACTTC
CASSLDPLITGALAKNIQYF
>TRBV6-5|once|.|TRBJ2-7
TGTGCCAGCAGTTACTCGAGGCAGGGGAACGAGCAGTACTTC
CASSYSRQGNEQYF
>TRBV28|.|TRBD1|TRBJ1-4
TGTGCCAGCACCCGAGGGGGCGCGGAGGAAAAACTGTTTTTT
CASTRGGAEEKLFF
>TRBV5-1|.|.|TRBJ2-3
TGCGCCAGCAGCTTTCGGGATACGCAGTATTTT
CASSFRDTQYF
>TRBV18|.|.|TRBJ1-4
TGTGCCAGCTCTCCCTCCCCGAGGGGACAACTGTTTTTT
CASSPSPRGQLFF
>TRBV5-6|.|.|TRBJ2-4
TGTGCCAGCAGTCCGAGGGCAGGCAGGAACATTCAGTACTTC
CASSPRAGRNIQYF
>TRBV6-5|.|.|TRBJ1-2
TGTGCCAGCAGTTACGACAGAACCTATGGCTACACCTTC
CASSYDRTYGYTF
>TRBV6-1|.|.|TRBJ1-4
TGTGCCAGCAGTGCGAGGGGGAGGAGGACTAATGAAAAACTGTTTTTT
CASSARGRRTNEKLFF
>TRBV18|.|.|TRBJ1-4
TGTGCCAGCTCGTGGGGGCTAGGTGAAAAACTGTTTTTT
CASSWGLGEKLFF
>TRBV5-4|.|TRBD1|TRBJ2-7
TGTGCCAGCAGCTTGGCCGGGACAGGGGTAAGAGAAGAGCAGTACTTC
CASSLAGTGVREEQYF
>TRBV6-9|.|TRBD1|TRBJ2-7
TGTGCCAGCAGTTACATTCCGGGACAGGGAGGCGAGCAGTACTTC
CASSYIPGQGGEQYF
>TRBV19|.|TRBD2|TRBJ2-7
TGTGCCAGTAGCCCAGGGACTAGCGGTACCTACGAGCAGTACTTC
CASSPGTSGTYEQYF
>TRBV15|.|.|TRBJ2-1
TGTGCCACCAGCAGAGTGGGAAGCTACAATGAGCAGTTCTTC
CATSRVGSYNEQFF
>TRBV6-5|.|.|TRBJ2-3
TGTGCCAGCAGAATAACCTTAGCGGCGCGGGATACGCAGTATTTT
CASRITLAARDTQYF